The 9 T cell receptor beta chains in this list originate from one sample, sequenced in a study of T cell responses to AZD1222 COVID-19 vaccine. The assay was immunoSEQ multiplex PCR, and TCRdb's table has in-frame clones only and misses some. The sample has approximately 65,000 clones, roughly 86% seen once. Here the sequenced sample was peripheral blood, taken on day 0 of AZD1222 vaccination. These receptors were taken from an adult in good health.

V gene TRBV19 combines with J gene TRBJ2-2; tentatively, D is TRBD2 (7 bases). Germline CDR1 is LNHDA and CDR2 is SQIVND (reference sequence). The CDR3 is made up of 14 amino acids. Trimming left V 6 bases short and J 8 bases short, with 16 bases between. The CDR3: CASSWGGHGGELFF. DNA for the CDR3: TGTGCCAGTAGCTGGGGGGGCCACGGAGGGGAGCTGTTTTTT.

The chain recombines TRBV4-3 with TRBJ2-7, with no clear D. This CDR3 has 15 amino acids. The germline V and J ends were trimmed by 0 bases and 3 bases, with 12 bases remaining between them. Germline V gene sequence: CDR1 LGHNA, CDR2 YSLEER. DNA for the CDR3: TGCGCCAGCAGCCAAGATCGGACGGATCTCTACGAGCAGTACTTC. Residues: CASSQDRTDLYEQYF.

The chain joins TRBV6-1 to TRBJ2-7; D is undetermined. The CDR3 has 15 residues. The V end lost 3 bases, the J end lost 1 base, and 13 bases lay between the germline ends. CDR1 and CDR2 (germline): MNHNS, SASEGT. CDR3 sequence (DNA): TGTGCCAGCAGTGACGTACTTGACCCGTCCTACGAGCAGTACTTC. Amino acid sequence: CASSDVLDPSYEQYF.

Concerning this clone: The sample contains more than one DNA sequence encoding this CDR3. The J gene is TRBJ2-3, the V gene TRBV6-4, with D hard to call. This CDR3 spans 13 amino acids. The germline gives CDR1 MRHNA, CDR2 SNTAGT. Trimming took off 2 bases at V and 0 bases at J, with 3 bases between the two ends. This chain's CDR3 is CASSDGSTDTQYF. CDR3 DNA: TGTGCCAGCAGTGACGGGAGCACAGATACGCAGTATTTT.

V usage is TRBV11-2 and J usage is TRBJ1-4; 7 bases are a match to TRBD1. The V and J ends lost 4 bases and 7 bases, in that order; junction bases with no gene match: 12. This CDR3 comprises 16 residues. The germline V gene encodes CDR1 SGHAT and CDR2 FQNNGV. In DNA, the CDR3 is TGTGCCAGCAGCTCTACCTCGGGACAGACAACTGAAAAACTGTTTTTT. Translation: CASSSTSGQTTEKLFF.

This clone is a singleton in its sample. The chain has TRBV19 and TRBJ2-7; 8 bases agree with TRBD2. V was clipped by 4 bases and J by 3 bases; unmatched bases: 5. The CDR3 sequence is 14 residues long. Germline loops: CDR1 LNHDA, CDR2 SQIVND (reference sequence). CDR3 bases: TGTGCCAGTAGTAGACCCGGGACTAGCTACGAGCAGTACTTC. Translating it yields CASSRPGTSYEQYF.

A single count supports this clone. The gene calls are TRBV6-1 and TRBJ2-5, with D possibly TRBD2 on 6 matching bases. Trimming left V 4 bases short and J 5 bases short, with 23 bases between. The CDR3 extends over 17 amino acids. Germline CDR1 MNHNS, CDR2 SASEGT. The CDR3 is CASSAGTSAWGFETQYF. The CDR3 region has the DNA TGTGCCAGCAGTGCCGGGACTTCAGCATGGGGTTTCGAGACCCAGTACTTC.

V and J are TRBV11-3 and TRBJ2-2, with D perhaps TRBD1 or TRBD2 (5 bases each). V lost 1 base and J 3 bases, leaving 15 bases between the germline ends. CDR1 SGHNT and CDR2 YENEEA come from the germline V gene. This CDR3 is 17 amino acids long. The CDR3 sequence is CASSLGGSAGYTGELFF. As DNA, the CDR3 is TGTGCCAGCAGCTTAGGAGGGTCAGCAGGGTACACCGGGGAGCTGTTTTTT.

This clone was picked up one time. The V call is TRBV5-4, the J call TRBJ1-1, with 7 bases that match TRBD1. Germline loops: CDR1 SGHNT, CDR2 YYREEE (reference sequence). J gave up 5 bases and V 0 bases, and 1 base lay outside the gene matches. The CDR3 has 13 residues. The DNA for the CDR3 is TGTGCCAGCAGCTTGGGCAGGGGGACTGAAGCTTTCTTT. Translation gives CASSLGRGTEAFF.